Presented here are 25 T cell receptor beta chains from one specimen sequenced in a study of blood T cells in healthy people across ages. Together with a sample-barcoded 5' primer, a J-beta primer mix was included in a second PCR lasting about 6 to 11 cycles. Using its own MiXCR run on the 5' RACE reads, TCRdb lists one record per CDR3 protein. The sample carries about 1,400,000 distinct CDR3 sequences, around 42% recorded once. The sample comprised blood. The receptor source for this set is a woman between 18 and 29 years old in good health.

The chain recombines TRBV7-2 with TRBJ2-5, with a tentative D call TRBD1 (7 bases). V lost 0 bases to trimming and J lost 5 bases, with 16 bases between them. The CDR3 extends over 16 amino acids. Germline values: CDR1 SGHTA, CDR2 FQGNSA. In DNA form, the CDR3 reads TGTGCCAGCAGCTTAGCGGGGCCAGGGGGGAAGGAGACCCAGTACTTC. It specifies CASSLAGPGGKETQYF.

This sequence joins TRBV20-1 and TRBJ2-3; TRBD2 matches at 13 bases. There are 19 residues in the CDR3. Germline V gives CDR1 DFQATT, CDR2 SNEGSKA (reference sequence). V lost 0 bases to trimming and J lost 2 bases; unmatched junction nucleotides: 11. DNA for the CDR3: TGCAGTGCTAGAGATTGGGCGGGGACTAGCGGGGACCTCACAGATACGCAGTATTTT. It encodes CSARDWAGTSGDLTDTQYF.

This rearrangement joins TRBV12-3 or TRBV12-4 to TRBJ2-3; 7 nucleotides agree with TRBD2. J gave up 5 bases and V 2 bases, and 13 bases lay outside the gene matches. The CDR3 extends over 17 amino acids. The CDR3 here is CASSLSTGGVKRDTQYF. CDR3 DNA: TGTGCCAGCAGTTTAAGTACTGGGGGGGTGAAACGAGATACGCAGTATTTT.

This chain joins TRBV20-1 and TRBJ2-7; 7 nucleotides agree with TRBD2. CDR1 and CDR2 from the germline V gene are DFQATT and SNEGSKA (reference sequence). This CDR3 region has 13 residues. V dropped 6 bases and J dropped 1; count of bases not matched to a gene: 6. DNA of the CDR3: TGCAGTGCCGCGGGAGACCGGTCCTACGAGCAGTACTTC. Translation gives CSAAGDRSYEQYF.

The chain couples TRBV6-4 to TRBJ2-1; D assignment may be TRBD1 or TRBD2 (6 bases each). CDR1 and CDR2 (germline): MRHNA, SNTAGT. This CDR3 has 19 residues. Trimming took 4 bases from V and 0 from J, leaving 22 bases between them. The CDR3 reads CASSAWGASEPSSYNEQFF. DNA of the CDR3: TGTGCCAGCAGTGCCTGGGGGGCTAGCGAGCCGAGCTCCTACAATGAGCAGTTCTTC.

This clonotype was counted only a few times. The chain employs TRBV6-5 and TRBJ1-2, with no clear D. V was pared by 2 bases and J by 11 bases, with 9 bases between. The V gene's germline CDR1 is MNHEY and CDR2 SVGAGI. This CDR3 spans 11 amino acids. CDR3 sequence reads: CASSYLFAYTF. CDR3 nucleotides: TGTGCCAGCAGTTACCTTTTCGCGTACACCTTC.

A word on this clonotype: This clone may be a read error of a much larger clone one base away. This chain joins TRBV10-3 and TRBJ2-1, with D maybe TRBD1 (5 bases). The CDR3 totals 14 residues. Germline values: CDR1 ENHRY, CDR2 SYGVKD. The CDR3 sequence: CAISDRVSYSEQFF. CDR3 bases: TGTGCCATCAGTGACAGGGTCTCCTACAGTGAGCAGTTCTTC.

The chain couples TRBV2 to TRBJ2-7; 10 bases are shared with TRBD2. The CDR3 spans 16 residues. After removal of 2 bases from V and 2 bases from J, the junction contained 6 bases not matched to a gene. CDR1 is SNHLY and CDR2 is FYNNEI in the germline V gene. CDR3 sequence reads: CASSELGTSAPYEQYF. CDR3 in DNA: TGTGCCAGCAGTGAATTGGGGACTAGCGCACCCTACGAGCAGTACTTC. The full variable domain, in which reference TRBV2 and TRBJ2-7 provide the parts outside the CDR3, is EPEVTQTPSHQVTQMGQEVILRCVPISNHLYFYWYRQILGQKVEFLVSFYNNEISEKSEIFDDQFSVERPDGSNFTLKIRSTKLEDSAMYFCASSELGTSAPYEQYFGPGTRLTVT.

The rearrangement joins TRBV2 to TRBJ1-2, with D hard to call. CDR3 length: 14 amino acids. CDR1 and CDR2 from the germline V gene are SNHLY and FYNNEI. Trimming took off 8 bases at V and 8 bases at J, with 21 bases between the two ends. CDR3 coding DNA: TGTGCCAGCGTAGTCGGCGAGGGCGTGGGCGGCTACACCTTC. This gives the protein CASVVGEGVGGYTF.

There are a few counts of this clonotype. This chain joins TRBV28 and TRBJ2-4; the match to TRBD1 covers 7 bases. The length of the CDR3 is 14 residues. The germline V gene encodes CDR1 MDHEN and CDR2 SYDVKM. The trim removed 6 bases at V and 3 bases at J, leaving 5 bases unmatched. The CDR3 DNA is TGTGCCAGCAGGGAACAGGGGAGCAAAAACATTCAGTACTTC. Its translation is CASREQGSKNIQYF.

The J gene is TRBJ2-5, the V gene TRBV13; 10 bases agree with TRBD2. The CDR3 runs to 18 residues. The junction had 14 bases not matched to a gene; V was cut back by 2 bases and J by 5 bases. Germline CDR1 is PRHDT and CDR2 is FYEKMQ (reference sequence). For the CDR3, the DNA is TGTGCCAGCAGCTTATTGGTACTAGCGGGATTGGTAGGGGAGACCCAGTACTTC. Translated: CASSLLVLAGLVGETQYF.

This clonotype has just a few counts. The chain carries TRBV15 and TRBJ2-5, with D perhaps TRBD1 (7 bases). The closer fit of TRBJ2-7 to the DNA end suggests the J call may be wrong. Per the germline V gene, CDR1 is LNHNV and CDR2 is YYDKDF (reference sequence). The CDR3 is 15 residues long. CDR3: CATSSRQGGTYEQYF. The CDR3 region has the DNA TGTGCCACCAGCAGTCGACAGGGAGGAACCTACGAGCAGTACTTC.

The chain combines TRBV10-3 with TRBJ2-3, with D tentatively TRBD2 (7 bases). Germline assignment: CDR1 ENHRY and CDR2 SYGVKD. Between the trimmed V and J ends, which lost 2 bases and 0 bases, there was a span of 9 bases. CDR3 length: 15 amino acids. CDR3 region: CAISERGASTDTQYF. The CDR3, as DNA: TGTGCCATCAGTGAGCGGGGGGCGAGCACAGATACGCAGTATTTT.

This clonotype showed up just a few times. CDR3 sequence: CSSEAGGLAGGNEQFF. The CDR3 bases are TGCAGCTCCGAGGCTGGGGGACTAGCGGGGGGTAATGAGCAGTTCTTC. The V and J genes are TRBV29-1 and TRBJ2-1; 15 bases fit TRBD2. In germline, CDR1 is SQVTM, CDR2 ANQGSEA. CDR3 length: 16 amino acids. The ends lost 8 bases at V and 7 bases at J; junction bases unmatched: 12.

V usage is TRBV12-3 or TRBV12-4 and J usage is TRBJ1-1; D gene uncertain. This CDR3 spans 10 amino acids. V lost 8 bases and J lost 6, with 7 bases in between. This chain's CDR3 is CASGWAEAFF. Written as DNA, the CDR3 is TGTGCCAGCGGTTGGGCTGAAGCTTTCTTT.

The chain has TRBV12-3 or TRBV12-4 and TRBJ1-6; TRBD1 is a possible D gene (5 bases). With 8 bases removed from V and 4 bases from J, the gap between germline ends came to 15 bases. CDR3 length: 15 residues. CDR3 nucleotides: TGTGCCAGCGCTTCGGAAGGGGCGTATAATTCACCCCTCCACTTT. Protein sequence: CASASEGAYNSPLHF.

The chain uses TRBV7-9 and TRBJ2-3, with 7 nucleotides matching TRBD2. Germline CDR1 is SEHNR and CDR2 is FQNEAQ (reference sequence). The V segment lost 4 bases and the J segment 2 bases; nucleotides outside the gene matches: 6. The CDR3 covers 15 residues. Here the CDR3 DNA reads TGTGCCAGCAGCTCCCGGACTAGGGCCACAGATACGCAGTATTTT. This codes for CASSSRTRATDTQYF.

This clonotype appeared a few times. CDR3 region: CSASRVDGYTF. The CDR3 coding sequence is TGCAGTGCTAGCAGGGTCGATGGCTACACCTTC. The chain links TRBV20-1 to TRBJ1-2, with D tentatively TRBD1 (5 bases). V lost 3 bases to trimming and J lost 6 bases, with 8 bases between them. This CDR3 comprises 11 residues. The germline V gene has CDR1 DFQATT and CDR2 SNEGSKA (reference sequence).

The rearrangement joins TRBV28 to TRBJ1-2; 7 bases agree with TRBD1. Germline CDR1 reads MDHEN; CDR2 reads SYDVKM. This CDR3 has 14 amino acids. The V segment lost 6 bases and the J segment 2 bases; nucleotides outside the gene matches: 6. The CDR3 DNA reads as TGTGCCAGCAGGCCCGACAGGGTAAACTATGGCTACACCTTC. Its protein product is CASRPDRVNYGYTF.

This sequence joins TRBV20-1 and TRBJ2-7; 7 positions match TRBD2. The V gene end was trimmed by 2 bases and the J gene end by 2 bases; junction bases not matched to a gene: 9. Germline-derived CDR1 and CDR2 are DFQATT and SNEGSKA (reference sequence). The CDR3 totals 15 residues. CDR3 amino acids: CSARRAGVTPYEQYF. The CDR3 DNA reads TGCAGTGCTAGAAGGGCGGGAGTCACTCCCTACGAGCAGTACTTC.

In this sample, this clonotype turned up a few times. The CDR3 nucleotides are TGTGCCAGCAGCCGCACCAGCGTAAGCACAGATACGCAGTATTTT. Translation gives CASSRTSVSTDTQYF. The rearrangement uses TRBV7-8 and TRBJ2-3, with D uncertain. V dropped 5 bases and J dropped 0 bases, with 12 bases sitting between them. The CDR3 is 15 residues long. Germline loops: CDR1 SGHVS, CDR2 FQNEAQ.

The chain links TRBV20-1 to TRBJ2-7; TRBD2 matches 14 bases. The CDR3 totals 17 residues. V was pared by 6 bases and J by 0 bases, with 10 bases of the junction left unmatched. Per the germline V gene, CDR1 is DFQATT and CDR2 is SNEGSKA (reference sequence). Written as DNA, the CDR3 is TGCAGTGCCCTACGACTAGCGGGGGGGCCCCTCTCCTACGAGCAGTACTTC. Translated: CSALRLAGGPLSYEQYF.

DNA of the CDR3: TGTGCCAGCAGGCCACAGGGGGCCATCTACGAGCAGTACTTC. Its translation: CASRPQGAIYEQYF. This chain uses TRBV6-2 or TRBV6-3 with TRBJ2-7; 9 positions match TRBD1. CDR3 length equals 14 residues. Germline V gene data show CDR1 as MNHEY and CDR2 as SVGEGT. V lost 6 bases, J lost 3 bases, and 6 bases stayed unmatched.

A few counts support this clonotype. The chain has TRBV6-1 and TRBJ1-2; D is perhaps TRBD1 (6 bases). From germline, CDR1 is MNHNS and CDR2 SASEGT. Trimming stripped 3 bases from V and 8 bases from J, with 22 bases between. This CDR3 is built from 16 residues. Here the CDR3 DNA reads TGTGCCAGCAGTGATTTTGGGACATCCAACAACGGGGGCTACACCTTC. It yields the protein CASSDFGTSNNGGYTF.

The chain couples TRBV4-1 to TRBJ2-5, with 9 nucleotides matching TRBD1. Germline V gene lookup returns CDR1 MGHRA and CDR2 YSYEKL. This CDR3 is built from 14 residues. V dropped 5 bases and J dropped 4; count of bases not matched to a gene: 5. CDR3 DNA: TGCGCCAGCAGCTCAACAGGGGGCCCAGAGACCCAGTACTTC. Its translation: CASSSTGGPETQYF.